This paragraph covers one T cell receptor beta chain sequence. The source of the sample is a study of blood T cell repertoires in COVID-19. Overall study: Researchers got acute and convalescent COVID-19 samples from the United States, Italy and Spain. PBMCs, B-cell-depleted T cells, or T cells were the source of the cDNA or gDNA that made up the material.

The V end lost 2 bases, the J end lost 0 bases, and 11 bases lay between the germline ends. This CDR3 is 15 amino acids long. Germline CDR1 is LNHDA and CDR2 is SQIVND (reference sequence). Per the study methods: Using reference gene primer amplification, nucleated cell counts were estimated. Generated by immunoSEQ multiplex PCR, the TCRdb table keeps only in-frame clones and is missing some. V and J calls and clone size are given by that table; D and trimming were obtained from the DNA. The sample has under 250,000 clones, approximately 84% seen once. The chain combines TRBV19 with TRBJ2-7, with D possibly being TRBD2 (6 bases). Source material: peripheral blood. This receptor was taken from a man aged 50 to 60 who had recovered from COVID-19. The CDR3 spells CASSINPGSSYEQYF. The CDR3 DNA follows: TGTGCCAGTAGTATAAACCCCGGGAGCTCCTACGAGCAGTACTTC. Drawing the rest from reference TRBV19 and TRBJ2-7, the complete variable domain is DGGITQSPKYLFRKEGQNVTLSCEQNLNHDAMYWYRQDPGQGLRLIYYSQIVNDFQKGDIAEGYSVSREKKESFPLTVTSAQKNPTAFYLCASSINPGSSYEQYFGPGTRLTVT.